This entry is about one T cell receptor beta chain. Its specificity is unknown. Making TCR cDNA involved 5'RACE template switching, which added UMIs and a universal primer site. TCRdb reprocessed the 5' RACE reads with MiXCR, giving one entry per CDR3 protein. The table has fewer than 500,000 distinct CDR3 sequences, over 15% seen once; the top ten hold 15% to 20%. Germline values: CDR1 ENHRY, CDR2 SYGVKD. V was clipped by 7 bases and J by 5 bases, with 15 bases between them. The CDR3 is made up of 13 amino acids. The data stem from a study of T cells after yellow fever vaccination. Across the study: SMART-Seq v4 Ultra Low Input served to prepare low-cell-number fractions. Study outcomes and limitations: Highly abundant clonotypes carried over from the bulk population could end up in FACS-sorted repertoires as contaminants. Subsequent to the booster, the majority of primary-vaccination clones reappeared (approximately 95% CD4, approximately 90% CD8).

V and J are TRBV10-3 and TRBJ2-7; D may be TRBD1 or TRBD2 (6 bases each). The receptor's source is a man aged 18 to 29 who received the YFV17D yellow fever vaccine. Sample: PBMCs, taken before the yellow fever booster vaccination. CDR3 coding DNA: TGTGCCATCACTTCCCCGGGGGCCAACGAGCAGTACGTC. It yields the protein CAITSPGANEQYV.